One sample yielded the 13 T cell receptor beta chains listed below, sequenced in a study of blood T cell repertoires in COVID-19. The repertoire was sequenced with immunoSEQ multiplex PCR; TCRdb's copy has only in-frame clones and lacks some. The table lists about 78,000 clones, approximately 86% of them singletons. The sequenced sample consisted of peripheral blood. Receptors originate from a man aged 45-60 years with active or convalescent COVID-19.

V usage is TRBV5-1 and J usage is TRBJ2-6; no definite D call. CDR1 is SGHRS and CDR2 is YFSETQ in the germline V gene. Trimming removed 0 bases at V and 0 bases at J, with 10 bases between. The CDR3 totals 17 residues. Here the CDR3 DNA reads TGCGCCAGCAGCTTGGCCCCAGTCAGCTCTGGGGCCAACGTCCTGACTTTC. This translates into CASSLAPVSSGANVLTF. The full variable domain, completed using reference TRBV5-1 and TRBJ2-6, is KAGVTQTPRYLIKTRGQQVTLSCSPISGHRSVSWYQQTPGQGLQFLFEYFSETQRNKGNFPGRFSGRQFSNSRSEMNVSTLELGDSALYLCASSLAPVSSGANVLTFGAGSRLTVL.

The CDR3 spells CSTSRGEGPQETQYF. CDR3 DNA: TGCAGCACATCGCGGGGCGAGGGCCCCCAAGAGACCCAGTACTTC. V and J are TRBV29-1 and TRBJ2-5; maybe TRBD2 (6 bases). V lost 8 bases and J lost 1, with 20 bases in between. The V gene's germline CDR1 is SQVTM and CDR2 ANQGSEA. The length of the CDR3 is 15 residues.

Concerning this clone: Other DNA sequences in this specimen translate into the identical CDR3. V gene TRBV7-2 combines with J gene TRBJ1-4; D is perhaps TRBD1 (5 bases). The CDR3 length is 15 residues. V lost 2 bases and J lost 0, with 7 bases in between. The germline V gene encodes CDR1 SGHTA and CDR2 FQGNSA. DNA of the CDR3: TGTGCCAGCAGCTTATCGACAGCAACTAATGAAAAACTGTTTTTT. Translating gives CASSLSTATNEKLFF.

Worth noting for this clone: Other DNA sequences of this sample code for an identical CDR3. The chain carries TRBV10-1 and TRBJ2-5; TRBD1 aligns across 8 bases. The CDR3 totals 13 residues. In germline, CDR1 is WNHNN, CDR2 SYGVQD (reference sequence). J gave up 4 bases and V 4 bases, and 2 bases lay outside the gene matches. CDR3 region: CASSAGGGETQYF. The CDR3, as DNA: TGCGCCAGCAGTGCAGGGGGCGGAGAGACCCAGTACTTC.

The CDR3 DNA is TGTGCCAGCAGCTTAGATCTAGGCAGGGGGCCTGGCTACACCTTC. Encoded protein: CASSLDLGRGPGYTF. This chain joins TRBV11-2 and TRBJ1-2; the match to TRBD1 covers 8 bases. The V gene's germline CDR1 is SGHAT and CDR2 FQNNGV. Trimming removed 0 bases from V and 7 bases from J; junction bases left unmatched: 7. This CDR3 contains 15 residues.

The V call is TRBV10-3, the J call TRBJ2-2, with 16 bases that match TRBD2. Germline V gene data show CDR1 as ENHRY and CDR2 as SYGVKD. V lost 2 bases, J lost 7 bases, and 7 bases stayed unmatched. The CDR3 extends over 18 amino acids. The CDR3 loop is CAISEPGTSGGAVGELFF. In DNA, the CDR3 is TGTGCCATCAGTGAGCCCGGGACTAGCGGGGGGGCCGTCGGGGAGCTGTTTTTT.

The chain has TRBV28 and TRBJ2-3; no clear D gene. The CDR3 sequence is 14 residues long. V gave up 1 base and J gave up 0 bases, with 5 bases separating them. The germline V gene encodes CDR1 MDHEN and CDR2 SYDVKM. The CDR3 loop is CASSLSYSTDTQYF. The CDR3 region has the DNA TGTGCCAGCAGTTTATCTTATAGCACAGATACGCAGTATTTT.

The V and J genes are TRBV18 and TRBJ2-3; 13 bases agree with TRBD2. V lost 2 bases to trimming and J lost 5 bases; unmatched junction nucleotides: 1. CDR1 is KGHSH and CDR2 is LQKENI in the germline V gene. This CDR3 has 15 amino acids. In DNA, the CDR3 is TGTGCCAGCTCACCAAGGACTAGCGGGGGAGATACGCAGTATTTT. It codes for CASSPRTSGGDTQYF.

This clone was seen only once. The chain's CDR3 is CASSDRTGVYEQYF. The DNA for the CDR3 is TGTGCCAGCAGCGACCGGACAGGTGTCTACGAGCAGTACTTC. V and J are TRBV14 and TRBJ2-7, with 7 bases matching TRBD1. The V segment lost 5 bases and the J segment 3 bases; nucleotides outside the gene matches: 7. Looked up from germline, CDR1 is SGHDN and CDR2 is FVKESK. The CDR3 is 14 amino acids.

The rearrangement joins TRBV24-1 to TRBJ2-1, with 9 bases aligning to TRBD2. V shed 5 bases and J 0 bases; nucleotides not matched to a gene: 4. The CDR3 loop spans 16 amino acids. CDR1 is KGHDR and CDR2 is SFDVKD in the germline V gene. CDR3 sequence (DNA): TGTGCCACCAGTGGCAGCGGGGGGACCTCCTACAATGAGCAGTTCTTC. Translated, it gives CATSGSGGTSYNEQFF.

The chain uses TRBV10-2 and TRBJ2-7; D possibly corresponds to TRBD2 (5 bases). The CDR3 covers 15 residues. Deletions cut 0 bases from V and 6 bases from J, with 15 bases between. CDR1 is WSHSY, CDR2 SAAADI, per germline. CDR3 region: CASSESNSQRGEQYF. CDR3 nucleotide sequence: TGCGCCAGCAGTGAGTCGAACAGCCAACGGGGCGAGCAGTACTTC.

The chain uses TRBV19 and TRBJ1-5; no definite D call. Germline CDR1 reads LNHDA; CDR2 reads SQIVND (reference sequence). V gave up 3 bases and J gave up 3 bases, with 9 bases separating them. The CDR3 extends over 14 amino acids. CDR3 sequence (DNA): TGTGCCAGTAGTATTACAGAATTCAATCAGCCCCAGCATTTT. As protein: CASSITEFNQPQHF.

The gene calls are TRBV10-3 and TRBJ1-4; 7 nucleotides match TRBD1. With 4 bases clipped from V and 0 bases from J, the junction kept 5 bases outside the gene matches. CDR3 size: 16 residues. CDR1 is ENHRY and CDR2 is SYGVKD in the germline V gene. CDR3 sequence: CAISGTGDTTNEKLFF. The CDR3 DNA is TGTGCCATCAGTGGGACAGGAGACACAACTAATGAAAAACTGTTTTTT.